This entry describes one T cell receptor (beta chain). This clonotype was seen many times. No cognate antigen has been identified for it. Per-base qualities were not stored, and no clone one base away is much larger. V and J are truncated by 0 bases and 4 bases respectively, leaving an intervening sequence of 13 bases. Based on the germline V gene, the CDR1 and CDR2 sequences are SGHAT and FQNNGV. From the cysteine up to the phenylalanine, the CDR3 has a length of 15 residues. Of all the DNA, just the CDR3 is kept, 45 bases in frame from base 1. For repertoire sequencing, the TCR beta CDR3 regions were amplified from RNA transcripts. A first-round RT-PCR used HTBI primers with the Qiagen OneStep RT-PCR kit, followed by a second-round multiplex PCR, size selection and purification. Libraries were sequenced on an Illumina HiSeq2000 using paired-end 100 bp reads. Turning to the authors' computational methods: SOAPnuke was used to process the reads, removing any read that contained adapters or uncalled bases, had a mean Phred below 15, or lacked an exact match to the constant primer or identifier. High-quality paired reads were merged with COPE v1.2.5. Unique nucleotide sequences were defined as clonotypes and aligned to IMGT TRB V, D and J references using MiTCR v1.1. Analysis was restricted to V-J combinations with a frequency above 0.0001, which covered about 99% of repertoires. For each V-J combination, a TCR clonal expansion and chaos score was defined as the ratio of F50 clonal expansion to chaos observed in the TCRdist matrix. Welch's t-statistics and random forest were used to reduce the features to about 14 V-J combinations, which were then used as input to a naive Bayes classifier. The similarity between thyroid and blood repertoires was quantified using the Morisita-Horn index. TCRdb reprocessed the public reads (quality trimming at Q25 with fastp, clone calling with MiXCR) and kept in-frame beta chains. Each CDR3 protein gets just one entry, which takes the most common genes and DNA from the rows behind it. The V and J calls here are based on TCRdb, not the publication. This sample holds some 370,000 distinct CDR3 sequences; approximately 17% were observed only once. The ten largest clones take up roughly 2.3% of the sample.

Hyperthyroidism was considered stable if no progression to ophthalmopathy occurred within 18 months of follow-up. Hyperthyroidism patients were newly diagnosed, with disease duration under 2 months, and aged 18 to 65 years. Patients with other autoimmune diseases, uncontrolled infections, pregnancy or lactation were excluded. Diagnosis relied on clinical symptoms, serum thyroxine, TRAb, thyroid ultrasound and orbital computed tomography. PBMCs were isolated from about 10 ml of fresh peripheral blood by Ficoll-Paque density gradient centrifugation. Total RNA was extracted using Trizol reagent, and RNA quality was checked on an Agilent 2100 Bioanalyzer. This entry comes from a study of Graves' ophthalmopathy and Graves' hyperthyroidism (dated by TCRdb to between 2018 and 2020). In terms of the full investigation: Peripheral blood samples were taken at the time of initial diagnosis, before any treatment was given. To tell Graves' ophthalmopathy apart from Graves' hyperthyroidism, and to predict which patients would progress to ophthalmopathy, the study relied on TCR beta repertoire signatures. In total, approximately 130 blood samples were TCR-sequenced: approximately 42 ophthalmopathy, under 80 hyperthyroidism and roughly 17 hyperthyroidism-to-ophthalmopathy patients. To explore V-J signatures that distinguish ophthalmopathy from hyperthyroidism, a discovery set of about a hundred patients was enrolled, made up of approximately 45 with ophthalmopathy and 55 to 65 with stable hyperthyroidism. For independent validation, a separate cohort was made up of approximately 18 hyperthyroidism patients plus 17 patients who later progressed from hyperthyroidism to ophthalmopathy. In over five hyperthyroidism patients, T-cell repertoires of thyroid tissue and blood were compared. Once sampling was done, hyperthyroidism patients were given methimazole at a starting dose of 30 mg daily, while ophthalmopathy patients were given high-dose intravenous methylprednisolone. Overall results and qualifications from the work: In cross-validation, the 13-signature model distinguished ophthalmopathy from stable hyperthyroidism with just over 85% sensitivity and 81% to 83% specificity, and in the test set the corresponding values were roughly 80% and 76%. Most of the expanded thyroid clonotypes with a frequency above 0.001 were also detected in blood, and it was suggested that the thyroid immune response may be reflected by blood repertoires. In validation, the model predicted ophthalmopathy progression with 55% to 71% sensitivity and roughly 78% specificity; some 13 predicted patients were CT-confirmed with GO in a median of about 6.1 months. No statistical method was used to set the sample size in advance, and the investigators knew which group each participant was assigned to.

The source of this sequence is an adult woman with stable Graves' hyperthyroidism. Rearrangement joined TRBV11-2 to TRBJ2-7; the D gene is perhaps TRBD2, from 7 matching bases. The sequencing input was peripheral blood. The bases read TGTGCCAGCAGCTTAGAAAGGGGGGGCGGATACGAGCAGTACTTC. This translates into CASSLERGGGYEQYF.